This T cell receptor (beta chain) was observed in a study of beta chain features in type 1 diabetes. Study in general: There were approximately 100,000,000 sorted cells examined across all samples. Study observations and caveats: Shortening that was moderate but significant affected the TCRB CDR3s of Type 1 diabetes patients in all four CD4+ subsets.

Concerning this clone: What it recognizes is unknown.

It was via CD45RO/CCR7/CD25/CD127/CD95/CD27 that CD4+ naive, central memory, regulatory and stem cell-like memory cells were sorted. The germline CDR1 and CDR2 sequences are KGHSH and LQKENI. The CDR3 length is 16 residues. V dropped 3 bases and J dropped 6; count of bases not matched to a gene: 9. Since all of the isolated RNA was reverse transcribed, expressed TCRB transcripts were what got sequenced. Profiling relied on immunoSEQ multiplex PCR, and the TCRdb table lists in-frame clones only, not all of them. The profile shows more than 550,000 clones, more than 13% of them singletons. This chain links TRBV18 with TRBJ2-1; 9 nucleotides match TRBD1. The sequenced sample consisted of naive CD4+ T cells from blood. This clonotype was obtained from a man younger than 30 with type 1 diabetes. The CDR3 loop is CASSPWDRVLVNEQFF. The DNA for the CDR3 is TGTGCCAGCTCACCCTGGGACAGGGTTCTAGTCAATGAGCAGTTCTTC.